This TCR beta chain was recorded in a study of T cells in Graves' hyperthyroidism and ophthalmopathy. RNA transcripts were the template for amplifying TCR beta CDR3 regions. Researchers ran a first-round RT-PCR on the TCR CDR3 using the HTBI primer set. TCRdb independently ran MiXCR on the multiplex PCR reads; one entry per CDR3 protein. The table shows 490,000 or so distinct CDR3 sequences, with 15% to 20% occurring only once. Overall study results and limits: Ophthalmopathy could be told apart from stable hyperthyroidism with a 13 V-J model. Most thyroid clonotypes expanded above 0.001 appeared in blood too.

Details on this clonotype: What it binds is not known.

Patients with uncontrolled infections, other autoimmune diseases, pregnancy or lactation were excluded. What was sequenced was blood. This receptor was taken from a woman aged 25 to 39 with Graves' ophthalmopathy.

The CDR3 protein is CASSYKPGLAAYEQYF. The CDR3 nucleotides read TGTGCCAGCAGTTATAAGCCGGGACTAGCTGCCTACGAGCAGTACTTC. V is TRBV6-1 and J is TRBJ2-7; 9 bases are a match to TRBD2. Germline V gene data show CDR1 as MNHNS and CDR2 as SASEGT. This CDR3 comprises 16 residues. J gave up 2 bases and V 5 bases, and 10 bases lay outside the gene matches.